These T cell receptor beta chains were read from a single sample in a study of T cells in Graves' hyperthyroidism and ophthalmopathy. One entry per CDR3 protein, called by TCRdb with MiXCR from the multiplex PCR reads. The sample yields some 720,000 distinct CDR3 sequences, about a sixth seen once. The sample was blood. Receptor source: a man between 18 and 35 years old with Graves' hyperthyroidism. Each CDR3 is given with its conserved first and last residue. Fields, in order: CDR3 protein, CDR3 DNA, V gene, D gene, J gene, clone size. A D gene is named only where the DNA matches it firmly. Only some rows state a clone size, as once, few, many or a class for expanded clones.

CASSLYRSFHNEQFF | TGTGCCAGCAGTTTATATAGGTCTTTCCACAATGAGCAGTTCTTC | TRBV28 | - | TRBJ2-1 | many
CASSLGTSDSNEQFF | TGTGCCAGCAGCTTAGGGACTAGCGACTCCAATGAGCAGTTCTTC | TRBV7-2 | TRBD2 | TRBJ2-1 | -
CASTSPRAGPYNEQFF | TGTGCCAGCACCTCCCCTAGGGCGGGACCCTACAATGAGCAGTTCTTC | TRBV27 | - | TRBJ2-1 | few
CASRIGQGVREQYF | TGTGCCAGCAGGATCGGACAGGGAGTCCGGGAGCAGTACTTC | TRBV6-1 | TRBD1 | TRBJ2-7 | -
CASSLGGQANYGYTF | TGCGCCAGCAGCTTGGGGGGACAGGCTAACTATGGCTACACCTTC | TRBV5-1 | TRBD1 | TRBJ1-2 | -
CASRPVGGLNEKLFF | TGCGCCAGCAGACCCGTGGGGGGGCTAAATGAAAAACTGTTTTTT | TRBV5-1 | - | TRBJ1-4 | -
CASSLTARTPQHF | TGTGCCAGCAGCTTAACTGCACGAACGCCCCAGCATTTT | TRBV7-3 | - | TRBJ1-5 | -
CASSQGGQQETQYF | TGTGCCAGCAGCCAAGGAGGGCAACAAGAGACCCAGTACTTC | TRBV7-6 | - | TRBJ2-5 | -
CASSATTSGGLSTDTQYF | TGTGCCAGTAGTGCGACGACTAGCGGGGGGTTAAGCACAGATACGCAGTATTTT | TRBV19 | TRBD2 | TRBJ2-3 | many
CASSPRGLGGYTF | TGTGCCAGCAGCCCCCGCGGACTCGGAGGCTACACCTTC | TRBV7-2 | - | TRBJ1-2 | few
CASSLGLAKYNEQFF | TGTGCCAGCAGTTTAGGGCTAGCGAAGTACAATGAGCAGTTCTTC | TRBV12-3/TRBV12-4 | - | TRBJ2-1 | many
CACQIGWKDTQYF | TGTGCCTGCCAAATCGGTTGGAAAGATACGCAGTATTTT | TRBV30 | - | TRBJ2-3 | many
CASSESGTLSGNTIYF | TGTGCCAGCAGTGAATCGGGGACCCTCTCTGGAAACACCATATATTTT | TRBV2 | - | TRBJ1-3 | -
CASSPVQDNEQFF | TGTGCCAGCTCACCGGTTCAAGATAATGAGCAGTTCTTC | TRBV18 | - | TRBJ2-1 | few
CASSQEVGTGYHGYTF | TGCGCCAGCAGCCAAGAAGTAGGGACAGGGTACCACGGCTACACCTTC | TRBV4-3 | TRBD1 | TRBJ1-2 | -
CASSVSSGSGELFF | TGTGCCAGCAGTGTATCATCTGGGTCCGGGGAGCTGTTTTTT | TRBV2 | - | TRBJ2-2 | many
CSAIHGGTSRYNEQFF | TGCAGTGCTATACACGGGGGGACTAGCAGATACAATGAGCAGTTCTTC | TRBV20-1 | TRBD2 | TRBJ2-1 | -
CASSYSRGPYEQYF | TGTGCCAGCAGTTACTCGCGGGGGCCCTACGAGCAGTACTTC | TRBV6-5 | - | TRBJ2-7 | few
CASSLNQREADYEQYF | TGTGCCAGCAGCCTCAATCAGCGGGAGGCGGACTACGAGCAGTACTTC | TRBV4-2 | TRBD2 | TRBJ2-7 | few
CASSSRDRGYNEQFF | TGTGCCAGCAGCTCCCGGGACAGGGGCTACAATGAGCAGTTCTTC | TRBV11-2 | TRBD1 | TRBJ2-1 | many
CASSLGPSGGTGELFF | TGTGCCAGCAGCTTAGGCCCCTCCGGGGGCACCGGGGAGCTGTTTTTT | TRBV7-6 | - | TRBJ2-2 | many
CASSPPSGRRNEQFF | TGTGCCAGCAGCCCGCCTAGCGGGAGAAGAAATGAGCAGTTCTTC | TRBV11-2 | TRBD2 | TRBJ2-1 | few
CSARHQVGTDTQYF | TGCAGTGCTAGACACCAGGTGGGAACAGATACGCAGTATTTT | TRBV20-1 | - | TRBJ2-3 | many
CASSFSGLNYEQYF | TGTGCCAGCAGCTTTTCAGGCCTTAACTACGAGCAGTACTTC | TRBV7-8 | - | TRBJ2-7 | -
CASSPWADSGNTIYF | TGTGCCAGCAGTCCCTGGGCCGACTCTGGAAACACCATATATTTT | TRBV28 | - | TRBJ1-3 | many
CASTREGPEGYTF | TGTGCCAGCACCCGCGAGGGTCCGGAAGGCTACACCTTC | TRBV2 | - | TRBJ1-2 | many
CASRTTGGPPEQYF | TGTGCCAGCAGGACCACGGGAGGGCCTCCCGAGCAGTACTTC | TRBV27 | TRBD2 | TRBJ2-7 | few
CASSLDSPNQPQHF | TGTGCCAGCAGTTTGGACAGCCCCAATCAGCCCCAGCATTTT | TRBV12-3/TRBV12-4 | - | TRBJ1-5 | many
CASSLMGLSEKLFF | TGTGCCAGCAGCTTAATGGGACTTAGTGAAAAACTGTTTTTT | TRBV7-2 | - | TRBJ1-4 | few
CASSSPFTGRAFF | TGTGCCAGCAGCTCCCCTTTTACAGGGCGGGCTTTCTTT | TRBV7-8 | - | TRBJ1-1 | many
CASAGGHEQYF | TGTGCCAGTGCCGGGGGCCACGAGCAGTACTTC | TRBV6-1 | - | TRBJ2-7 | -
CASSPARGSNEKLFF | TGCGCCAGCAGCCCTGCGAGGGGGAGTAATGAAAAACTGTTTTTT | TRBV5-1 | - | TRBJ1-4 | few
CASSLLVRREGNTGELFF | TGTGCCAGCAGCTTACTTGTAAGGCGGGAGGGAAACACCGGGGAGCTGTTTTTT | TRBV7-2 | TRBD2 | TRBJ2-2 | -
CASSPILSYEQYF | TGTGCCAGCAGCCCCATTCTTTCCTACGAGCAGTACTTC | TRBV7-9 | - | TRBJ2-7 | -
CASSPETLNEQFF | TGTGCCAGCTCACCCGAGACACTCAATGAGCAGTTCTTC | TRBV18 | - | TRBJ2-1 | many
CATSGREEQETQYF | TGTGCCACCAGTGGAAGGGAAGAACAAGAGACCCAGTACTTC | TRBV24-1 | - | TRBJ2-5 | few
CASRTGYEQYF | TGTGCCAGCAGAACAGGCTACGAGCAGTACTTC | TRBV6-1 | - | TRBJ2-7 | many
CASSPRTHTGELFF | TGTGCCAGCAGCCCTAGGACCCACACCGGGGAGCTGTTTTTT | TRBV7-9 | - | TRBJ2-2 | many
CASSPGLAGENEQFF | TGTGCCAGCAGTCCGGGACTAGCGGGAGAGAATGAGCAGTTCTTC | TRBV12-3/TRBV12-4 | TRBD2 | TRBJ2-1 | many
CSARESVAGGRREQYF | TGCAGTGCTAGAGAGTCCGTAGCGGGAGGGCGTAGGGAGCAGTACTTC | TRBV20-1 | TRBD2 | TRBJ2-7 | -
CASSTRQGWEQYF | TGCGCCAGCAGCACCCGACAGGGTTGGGAGCAGTACTTC | TRBV4-1 | TRBD1 | TRBJ2-7 | -
CRVGQGGGQETQYF | TGCAGGGTTGGACAGGGAGGAGGTCAAGAGACCCAGTACTTC | TRBV20-1 | TRBD1 | TRBJ2-5 | many
CASSPLTGGNEQFF | TGTGCCAGCTCACCTCTGACCGGGGGGAATGAGCAGTTCTTC | TRBV18 | TRBD2 | TRBJ2-1 | many
CASSIRQGPTILTDTQYF | TGTGCCAGTAGTATTCGACAGGGGCCCACCATCCTCACAGATACGCAGTATTTT | TRBV19 | TRBD1 | TRBJ2-3 | few
CASSSRKDEQYF | TGTGCCAGCAGTTCTCGTAAGGACGAGCAGTACTTC | TRBV6-2/TRBV6-3 | - | TRBJ2-7 | -
CASQGLMNTEAFF | TGTGCTAGTCAAGGACTGATGAACACTGAAGCTTTCTTT | TRBV12-5 | - | TRBJ1-1 | many